The 31 T cell receptor beta chains below come from one sample, sequenced in a study of T-cell memory formation after mild COVID-19. TCRdb used MiXCR to reprocess the 5' RACE reads, holding one entry per CDR3 protein. This table has a few hundred thousand distinct CDR3 sequences, less than 25% appearing once. Sequenced input: PBMCs or a T cell subset sorted from them (not recorded which). The receptors were sampled from an adult woman who had mild COVID-19 (a few samples of this study predate the infection). Cell type and time point are not known.

The chain employs TRBV5-1 and TRBJ1-5; TRBD1 aligns across 7 bases. This CDR3 is built from 17 residues. V lost 3 bases to trimming and J lost 1 base; unmatched junction nucleotides: 10. Germline V gene sequence: CDR1 SGHRS, CDR2 YFSETQ. CDR3 residues: CASSWGDSHGSNQPQHF. Written as DNA, the CDR3 is TGCGCCAGCAGCTGGGGGGACAGTCATGGAAGCAATCAGCCCCAGCATTTT.

The V gene is TRBV27, the J gene TRBJ2-7; D tentatively reads TRBD1 or TRBD2 (6 bases each). The ends were cut back, 7 bases at V and 3 bases at J, with 16 bases in the middle. CDR1 and CDR2 from the germline V gene are MNHEY and SMNVEV (reference sequence). There are 14 residues in the CDR3. The chain's CDR3 is CASTPRGGSYEQYF. DNA of the CDR3: TGTGCCAGCACCCCTAGAGGGGGGAGCTACGAGCAGTACTTC.

The chain employs TRBV7-3 and TRBJ2-7; 7 nucleotides align to TRBD2. From germline, CDR1 is SGHTA and CDR2 FQGTGA. This CDR3 contains 15 residues. Trimming cost V 2 bases and J 2 bases; bases outside gene matches: 6. CDR3 nucleotides: TGTGCCAGCAGCTTAGCGGCGGGAGTTCCCTACGAGCAGTACTTC. Residues: CASSLAAGVPYEQYF.

CDR3 protein: CAISESSSSGAINGYTF. As DNA, the CDR3 is TGTGCCATCAGTGAGTCGAGTTCTTCGGGGGCTATCAATGGCTACACCTTC. The rearrangement joins TRBV10-3 to TRBJ1-2; D perhaps matches TRBD1 (6 bases). V gave up 0 bases and J gave up 6 bases, with 20 bases separating them. The germline V gene encodes CDR1 ENHRY and CDR2 SYGVKD. The CDR3 totals 17 residues.

The chain links TRBV20-1 to TRBJ2-3, with D possibly TRBD1 on 5 matching bases. The V gene's germline CDR1 is DFQATT and CDR2 SNEGSKA (reference sequence). With 4 bases removed from V and 0 bases from J, the gap between germline ends came to 11 bases. The CDR3 extends over 14 amino acids. The DNA for the CDR3 is TGCAGTGCTAAGACTGGACACAGCACAGATACGCAGTATTTT. This gives the protein CSAKTGHSTDTQYF.

V is TRBV5-4 and J is TRBJ2-1, with TRBD2 as a possible D gene (5 bases). Germline V gene data show CDR1 as SGHNT and CDR2 as YYREEE (reference sequence). With 5 bases removed from V and 8 bases from J, the gap between germline ends came to 17 bases. This CDR3 is built from 14 residues. The CDR3 here is CASSKDLPEDEQFF. CDR3 nucleotides: TGTGCCAGCAGTAAGGATCTACCGGAGGATGAGCAGTTCTTC. Using reference TRBV5-4 and TRBJ2-1 for the parts outside the CDR3, the full variable domain is ETGVTQSPTHLIKTRGQQVTLRCSSQSGHNTVSWYQQALGQGPQFIFQYYREEENGRGNFPPRFSGLQFPNYSSELNVNALELDDSALYLCASSKDLPEDEQFFGPGTRLTVL.

In nucleotides, the CDR3 is TGTGCCAGCAGTCACCTATCGGGGGCGCGGGACTATGGCTACACCTTC. Its protein is CASSHLSGARDYGYTF. This rearrangement joins TRBV6-5 to TRBJ1-2; tentative D call: TRBD1 (6 bases). This CDR3 has 16 amino acids. V dropped 5 bases and J dropped 3 bases, with 19 bases sitting between them. The germline V gene has CDR1 MNHEY and CDR2 SVGAGI.

This clonotype was counted only a few times. The gene calls are TRBV9 and TRBJ2-5; unclear D gene. The CDR3 runs 15 residues. Trimming pared 0 bases from V and 7 bases from J, leaving 16 bases between. CDR1 is SGDLS, CDR2 YYNGEE, per germline. The CDR3 DNA reads as TGTGCCAGCAGCGTAGGTGGCAGCCCCATGGGGACCCAGTACTTC. It yields the protein CASSVGGSPMGTQYF.

V and J are TRBV9 and TRBJ1-5; 7 bases fit TRBD1. V dropped 7 bases and J dropped 0; count of bases not matched to a gene: 1. CDR1 SGDLS and CDR2 YYNGEE come from the germline V gene. This CDR3 has 13 residues. The CDR3 here is CASGDSSNQPQHF. The DNA for the CDR3 is TGTGCCAGCGGGGACAGTAGCAATCAGCCCCAGCATTTT. The complete variable domain, with remaining parts taken from reference TRBV9 and TRBJ1-5, reads DSGVTQTPKHLITATGQRVTLRCSPRSGDLSVYWYQQSLDQGLQFLIQYYNGEERAKGNILERFSAQQFPDLHSELNLSSLELGDSALYFCASGDSSNQPQHFGDGTRLSIL.

This clonotype was picked up a small number of times. This chain joins TRBV6-6 and TRBJ2-7, with 8 nucleotides matching TRBD1. The CDR3 is made up of 15 amino acids. Per the germline V gene, CDR1 is MNHNY and CDR2 is SVGAGI (reference sequence). The junction had 6 bases not matched to a gene; V was cut back by 5 bases and J by 0 bases. The CDR3, as DNA: TGTGCCAGCAGTCACGGACAGGGTTACTCCTACGAGCAGTACTTC. This sequence encodes CASSHGQGYSYEQYF.

V usage is TRBV12-3 or TRBV12-4 and J usage is TRBJ2-1; possibly TRBD2 for D (5 bases). The length of the CDR3 is 14 residues. Trimming removed 0 bases from V and 4 bases from J, with 7 bases in between. This CDR3 is CASSLASGYNEQFF. The CDR3 coding sequence is TGTGCCAGCAGTTTAGCGTCGGGGTACAATGAGCAGTTCTTC.

The CDR3 is CASSELGDRDYNEQFF. CDR3 sequence (DNA): TGTGCCAGCAGTGAATTGGGGGACCGTGATTACAATGAGCAGTTCTTC. The rearrangement links TRBV6-4 to TRBJ2-1; D possibly matches TRBD1 or TRBD2 (5 bases each). V was pared by 3 bases and J by 4 bases, with 16 bases between. CDR1 is MRHNA and CDR2 is SNTAGT in the germline V gene. CDR3 length: 16 residues.

V gene TRBV11-2 combines with J gene TRBJ2-3, with 8 positions matching TRBD1. The CDR3 length is 15 residues. CDR1 SGHAT and CDR2 FQNNGV come from the germline V gene. V gave up 2 bases and J gave up 6 bases; unmatched junction bases: 7. The CDR3 nucleotides read TGTGCCAGCAGCTTACAGGGGGCTATTTCGGATACGCAGTATTTT. This translates into CASSLQGAISDTQYF.

The gene calls are TRBV5-1 and TRBJ1-2; 7 nucleotides line up with TRBD1. Germline-derived CDR1 and CDR2 are SGHRS and YFSETQ. V lost 2 bases and J lost 6; bases outside the gene matches: 1. There are 12 residues in the CDR3. Here the CDR3 DNA reads TGCGCCAGCAGCTTCACAGGGGATGGCTACACCTTC. Translation: CASSFTGDGYTF. The full variable domain, with the rest looked up from reference TRBV5-1 and TRBJ1-2, is KAGVTQTPRYLIKTRGQQVTLSCSPISGHRSVSWYQQTPGQGLQFLFEYFSETQRNKGNFPGRFSGRQFSNSRSEMNVSTLELGDSALYLCASSFTGDGYTFGSGTRLTVV.

This clonotype was seen more than once but under ten times. V and J are TRBV15 and TRBJ2-5, with a weak D call TRBD1 (6 bases). In germline, CDR1 is LNHNV, CDR2 YYDKDF (reference sequence). This CDR3 is 15 amino acids long. Trimming shortened V by 0 bases and J by 1 base, and 9 bases separated the two germline ends. CDR3 nucleotide sequence: TGTGCCACCAGCAGAGAAGGACAGCCCCAAGAGACCCAGTACTTC. This codes for CATSREGQPQETQYF.

This clonotype has just a few counts. This rearrangement joins TRBV6-1 to TRBJ2-1, with TRBD1 matching 7 bases. Trimming removed 7 bases from V and 2 bases from J; junction bases left unmatched: 5. Germline V CDR1 and CDR2: MNHNS, SASEGT. The CDR3 spans 14 residues. CDR3 sequence (DNA): TGTGCCAGCATCCGACAGGGAACCTACAATGAGCAGTTCTTC. It codes for CASIRQGTYNEQFF.

This clonotype has only a few counts. V gene TRBV20-1 combines with J gene TRBJ1-1; possible D gene TRBD1, 5 bases. CDR1 DFQATT and CDR2 SNEGSKA come from the germline V gene (reference sequence). Trimming stripped 6 bases from V and 1 base from J, with 18 bases between. CDR3 size: 15 residues. Here the CDR3 DNA reads TGCAGTGCCCGCGGCAGAGGGACCGCGAACACTGAAGCTTTCTTT. It encodes CSARGRGTANTEAFF.

In its sample, this clonotype was seen a few times. The chain recombines TRBV25-1 with TRBJ2-3; TRBD2 is a possible D gene (5 bases). Trimming took 1 base from V and 4 from J, leaving 15 bases between them. Germline loops: CDR1 MGHDK, CDR2 SYGVNS. The CDR3 consists of 16 residues. CDR3: CASSESGRTPPDTQYF. CDR3 coding DNA: TGTGCCAGCAGTGAATCAGGACGGACTCCCCCAGATACGCAGTATTTT.

V usage is TRBV5-1 and J usage is TRBJ2-1; D uncertain. V dropped 6 bases and J dropped 0 bases, with 13 bases sitting between them. Germline V gives CDR1 SGHRS, CDR2 YFSETQ. The CDR3 is made up of 15 amino acids. CDR3 sequence reads: CASNNMGTSYNEQFF. In DNA, the CDR3 is TGCGCCAGCAACAATATGGGTACCTCCTACAATGAGCAGTTCTTC.

This clonotype has just a few counts. The gene calls are TRBV18 and TRBJ2-5; TRBD1 might be the D (5 bases). The CDR3 loop spans 15 amino acids. The ends were cut back, 0 bases at V and 1 base at J, with 9 bases in the middle. CDR1 is KGHSH and CDR2 is LQKENI in the germline V gene. CDR3 sequence: CASSPPSQVQETQYF. The CDR3 DNA follows: TGTGCCAGCTCACCACCGTCACAGGTCCAAGAGACCCAGTACTTC. Full variable domain (rest looked up from reference TRBV18 and TRBJ2-5): NAGVMQNPRHLVRRRGQEARLRCSPMKGHSHVYWYRQLPEEGLKFMVYLQKENIIDESGMPKERFSAEFPKEGPSILRIQQVVRGDSAAYFCASSPPSQVQETQYFGPGTRLLVL.

The table lists this clonotype with a count of one. CDR3 DNA sequence: TGCAGTGCCGCCAGCCCTCCCTACGAGCAGTACTTC. This translates into CSAASPPYEQYF. The chain joins TRBV20-1 to TRBJ2-7; D remains ambiguous. The CDR3 spans 12 residues. Germline CDR1 and CDR2: DFQATT and SNEGSKA (reference sequence). V lost 6 bases and J 2 bases, leaving 11 bases between the germline ends.

The chain links TRBV19 to TRBJ2-1; 7 bases match TRBD2. The J segment lost 4 bases and the V segment lost 5 bases, leaving 8 bases of the junction unmatched. CDR1 is LNHDA, CDR2 SQIVND, per germline (reference sequence). CDR3 length equals 15 residues. The CDR3 DNA reads as TGTGCCAGTAGTGCCGCTAGCGGACTTTACAATGAGCAGTTCTTC. Encoded protein: CASSAASGLYNEQFF. Complete variable domain (other parts from reference TRBV19 and TRBJ2-1): DGGITQSPKYLFRKEGQNVTLSCEQNLNHDAMYWYRQDPGQGLRLIYYSQIVNDFQKGDIAEGYSVSREKKESFPLTVTSAQKNPTAFYLCASSAASGLYNEQFFGPGTRLTVL.

This clonotype was seen a handful of times. The chain uses TRBV12-5 and TRBJ2-1; 12 bases agree with TRBD1. Trimming removed 7 bases from V and 7 bases from J; junction bases left unmatched: 8. The CDR3 is made up of 15 amino acids. The germline CDR1 and CDR2 sequences are LGHNT and FRNRAP. The CDR3 here is CASALGQGARNEQFF. CDR3 sequence (DNA): TGTGCTAGTGCCCTGGGACAGGGGGCTAGAAATGAGCAGTTCTTC.

In this sample, this clonotype turned up a few times. V and J are TRBV5-5 and TRBJ1-5, with D unclear. Looked up from germline, CDR1 is SGHKS and CDR2 is YYEKEE (reference sequence). V was clipped by 5 bases and J by 6 bases, with 12 bases between them. The CDR3 is 13 residues long. The DNA of the CDR3 is TGTGCCAGCAGTGAAGTTACGGCTCAGCCCCAGCATTTT. Translating it yields CASSEVTAQPQHF.

This chain's CDR3 is CAWAPGQGYNEQYF. DNA for the CDR3: TGTGCCTGGGCTCCGGGACAGGGTTACAACGAGCAGTACTTC. The chain combines TRBV30 with TRBJ2-7, with 9 nucleotides matching TRBD1. Trimming removed 5 bases from V and 5 bases from J; junction bases left unmatched: 10. The CDR3 is 14 residues long. Germline V gene sequence: CDR1 GTSNPN, CDR2 SVGIG (reference sequence).

The gene calls are TRBV7-9 and TRBJ2-3; 7 bases line up with TRBD2. V lost 3 bases to trimming and J lost 2 bases; unmatched junction nucleotides: 8. The germline gives CDR1 SEHNR, CDR2 FQNEAQ (reference sequence). The CDR3 has 16 residues. Written as DNA, the CDR3 is TGTGCCAGCAGCTTGGCTCACGCGGGAGTCACAGATACGCAGTATTTT. The encoded protein is CASSLAHAGVTDTQYF.

The chain joins TRBV24-1 to TRBJ2-3; either TRBD1 or TRBD2 may supply D (6 bases each). Trimming took 5 bases from V and 5 from J, leaving 10 bases between them. CDR3 length: 13 amino acids. The germline gives CDR1 KGHDR, CDR2 SFDVKD. The DNA of the CDR3 is TGTGCCACCAGTGGACGGGGGCGAGATACGCAGTATTTT. It encodes CATSGRGRDTQYF.

The chain links TRBV5-5 to TRBJ1-2; 7 bases are a match to TRBD1. V was clipped by 0 bases and J by 2 bases; unmatched bases: 7. The CDR3 runs to 16 residues. Looked up from germline, CDR1 is SGHKS and CDR2 is YYEKEE (reference sequence). The CDR3 spells CASSLAWTGGNYGYTF. CDR3 DNA sequence: TGTGCCAGCAGCTTGGCGTGGACAGGAGGCAACTATGGCTACACCTTC.

This clonotype has just a few counts. The V call is TRBV3-1, the J call TRBJ1-2; no reliable D call. CDR1 is LGHDT and CDR2 is YNNKEL in the germline V gene (reference sequence). Trimming pared 1 base from V and 6 bases from J, leaving 15 bases between. The CDR3 is 15 residues long. The CDR3 DNA is TGTGCCAGCAGCCAAGTACCAGTGCGTAGGGATGGCTACACCTTC. Its protein is CASSQVPVRRDGYTF.

The V and J genes are TRBV11-3 and TRBJ2-1; D perhaps matches TRBD1 (6 bases). V lost 8 bases, J lost 4 bases, and 12 bases lay in between. Germline CDR1 SGHNT, CDR2 YENEEA. This CDR3 is built from 13 residues. Here the CDR3 reads CASARGQYNEQFF. The CDR3, as DNA: TGTGCCAGCGCACGGGGACAATACAATGAGCAGTTCTTC.

This clonotype was counted a few times. This sequence joins TRBV18 and TRBJ1-2; D remains unclear. The germline V gene has CDR1 KGHSH and CDR2 LQKENI. The length of the CDR3 is 16 residues. Between the trimmed V and J ends, which lost 3 bases and 4 bases, there was a span of 18 bases. CDR3: CASSPEDVWGGYGYTF. The CDR3 nucleotides read TGTGCCAGCTCACCTGAGGACGTCTGGGGAGGCTATGGCTACACCTTC.